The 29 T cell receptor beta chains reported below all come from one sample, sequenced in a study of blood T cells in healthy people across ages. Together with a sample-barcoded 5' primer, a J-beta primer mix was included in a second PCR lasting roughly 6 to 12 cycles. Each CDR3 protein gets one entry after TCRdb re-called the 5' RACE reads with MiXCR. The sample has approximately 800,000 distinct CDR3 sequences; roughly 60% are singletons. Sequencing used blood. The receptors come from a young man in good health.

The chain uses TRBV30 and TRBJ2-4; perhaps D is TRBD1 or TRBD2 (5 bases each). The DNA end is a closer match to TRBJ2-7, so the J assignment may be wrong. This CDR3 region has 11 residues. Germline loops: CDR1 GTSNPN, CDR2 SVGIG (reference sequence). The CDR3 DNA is TGTGCCGGGGGACCGACCTACGAGCAGTACTTC. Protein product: CAGGPTYEQYF.

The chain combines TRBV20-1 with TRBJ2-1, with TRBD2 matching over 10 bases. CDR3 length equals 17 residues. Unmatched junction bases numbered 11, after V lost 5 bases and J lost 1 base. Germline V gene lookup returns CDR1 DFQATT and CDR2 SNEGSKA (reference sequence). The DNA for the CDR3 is TGCAGTGCTCTTAAATATGGACTAGCGGCTTCCTACAATGAGCAGTTCTTC. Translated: CSALKYGLAASYNEQFF.

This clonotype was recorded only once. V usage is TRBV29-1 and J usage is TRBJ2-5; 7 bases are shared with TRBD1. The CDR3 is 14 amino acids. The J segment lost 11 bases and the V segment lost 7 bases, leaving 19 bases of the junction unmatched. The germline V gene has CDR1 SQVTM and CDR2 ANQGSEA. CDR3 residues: CSAAPQGVFREQYF. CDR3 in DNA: TGCAGCGCCGCTCCCCAGGGGGTCTTTAGGGAGCAGTACTTC.

Written as DNA, the CDR3 is TGCAGCGTTGCGTTCAGCTCCTACAATGAGCAGTTCTTC. The encoded protein is CSVAFSSYNEQFF. The chain recombines TRBV29-1 with TRBJ2-1; D is ambiguous. V was trimmed by 4 bases and J by 0 bases, leaving 7 bases between them. Per the germline V gene, CDR1 is SQVTM and CDR2 is ANQGSEA. This CDR3 spans 13 amino acids.

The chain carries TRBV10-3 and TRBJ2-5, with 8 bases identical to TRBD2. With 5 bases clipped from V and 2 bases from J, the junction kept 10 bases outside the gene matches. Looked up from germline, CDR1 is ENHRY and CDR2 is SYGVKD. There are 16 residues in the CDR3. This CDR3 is CAISSTSGPLQETQYF. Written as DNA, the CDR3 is TGTGCCATCAGTTCAACTAGCGGCCCCTTACAAGAGACCCAGTACTTC.

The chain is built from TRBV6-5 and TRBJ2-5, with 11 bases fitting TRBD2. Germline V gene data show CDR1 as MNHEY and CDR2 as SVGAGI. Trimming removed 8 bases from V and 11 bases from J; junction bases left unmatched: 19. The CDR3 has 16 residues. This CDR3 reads CASGPIAGGGYNEQYF. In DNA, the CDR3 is TGTGCCAGCGGCCCCATAGCGGGAGGGGGTTACAATGAGCAGTACTTC.

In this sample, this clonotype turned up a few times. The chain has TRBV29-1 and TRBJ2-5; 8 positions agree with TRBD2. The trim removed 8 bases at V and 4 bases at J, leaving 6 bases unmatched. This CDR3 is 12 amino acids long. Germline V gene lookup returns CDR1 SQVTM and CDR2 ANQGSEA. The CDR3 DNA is TGCAGCCTTAGGGGACTAGGAGAGACCCAGTACTTC. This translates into CSLRGLGETQYF.

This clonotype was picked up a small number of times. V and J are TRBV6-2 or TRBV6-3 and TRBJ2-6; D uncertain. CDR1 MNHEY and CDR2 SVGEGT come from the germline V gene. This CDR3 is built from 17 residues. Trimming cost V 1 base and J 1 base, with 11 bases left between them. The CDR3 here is CASSYFPRPSGANVLTF. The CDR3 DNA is TGTGCCAGCAGTTACTTCCCTCGACCGTCTGGGGCCAACGTCCTGACTTTC.

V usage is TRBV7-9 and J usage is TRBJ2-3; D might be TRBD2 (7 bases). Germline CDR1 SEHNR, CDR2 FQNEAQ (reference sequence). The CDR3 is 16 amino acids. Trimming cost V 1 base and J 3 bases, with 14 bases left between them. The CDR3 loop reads CASSLGGGKGTDTQYF. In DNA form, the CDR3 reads TGTGCCAGCAGCTTAGGCGGGGGCAAGGGAACAGATACGCAGTATTTT.

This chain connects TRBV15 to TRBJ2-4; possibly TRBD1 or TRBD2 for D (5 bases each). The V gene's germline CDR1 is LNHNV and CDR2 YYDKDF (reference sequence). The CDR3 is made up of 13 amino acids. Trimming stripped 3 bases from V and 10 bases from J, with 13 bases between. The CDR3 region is CATSSGGSQIQYF. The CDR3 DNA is TGTGCCACCAGCAGTGGGGGTTCGCAGATTCAGTACTTC.

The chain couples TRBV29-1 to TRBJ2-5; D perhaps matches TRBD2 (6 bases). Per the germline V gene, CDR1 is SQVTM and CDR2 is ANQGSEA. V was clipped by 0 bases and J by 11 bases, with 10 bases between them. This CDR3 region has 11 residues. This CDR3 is CSVEEGEEQYF. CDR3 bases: TGCAGCGTTGAAGAGGGGGAGGAGCAGTACTTC.

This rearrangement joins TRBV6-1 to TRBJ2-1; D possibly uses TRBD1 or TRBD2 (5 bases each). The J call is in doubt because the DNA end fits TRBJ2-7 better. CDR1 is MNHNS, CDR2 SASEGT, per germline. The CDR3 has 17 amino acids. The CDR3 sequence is CASSPSSVLRGDNEQYF. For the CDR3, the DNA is TGTGCCAGCAGCCCTTCCTCAGTCCTACGGGGCGACAATGAGCAGTACTTC.

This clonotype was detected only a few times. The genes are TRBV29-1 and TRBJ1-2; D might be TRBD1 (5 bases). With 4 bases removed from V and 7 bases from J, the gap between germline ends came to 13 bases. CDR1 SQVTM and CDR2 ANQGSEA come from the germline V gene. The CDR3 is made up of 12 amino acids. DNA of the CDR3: TGCAGCGTTGGGGGGGGGAAGGTTGGCTACACCTTC. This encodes CSVGGGKVGYTF.

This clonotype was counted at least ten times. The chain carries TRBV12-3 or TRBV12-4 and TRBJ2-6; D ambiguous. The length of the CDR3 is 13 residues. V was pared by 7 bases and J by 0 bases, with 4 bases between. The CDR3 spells CASTRSGANVLTF. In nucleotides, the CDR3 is TGTGCCAGCACCCGCTCTGGGGCCAACGTCCTGACTTTC.

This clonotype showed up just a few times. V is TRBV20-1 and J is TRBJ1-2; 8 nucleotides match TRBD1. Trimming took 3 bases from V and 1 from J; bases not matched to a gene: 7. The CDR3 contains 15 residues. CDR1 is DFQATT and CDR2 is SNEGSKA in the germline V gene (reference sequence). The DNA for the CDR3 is TGCAGTGCTAGGGGTGCCAGGGGGCTTAACTATGGCTACACCTTC. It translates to CSARGARGLNYGYTF.

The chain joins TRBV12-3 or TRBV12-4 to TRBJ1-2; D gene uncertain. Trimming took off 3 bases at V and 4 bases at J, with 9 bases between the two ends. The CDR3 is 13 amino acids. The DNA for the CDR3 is TGTGCCAGCAGTTTGTACATTCTCTATGGCTACACCTTC. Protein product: CASSLYILYGYTF.

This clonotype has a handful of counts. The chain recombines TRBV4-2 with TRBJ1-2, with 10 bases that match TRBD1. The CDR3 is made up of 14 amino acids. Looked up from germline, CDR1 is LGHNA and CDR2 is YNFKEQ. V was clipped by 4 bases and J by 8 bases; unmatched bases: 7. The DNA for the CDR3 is TGTGCCAGCAGCCGCGGGACAGGGGATGCAGGCTACACCTTC. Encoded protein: CASSRGTGDAGYTF.

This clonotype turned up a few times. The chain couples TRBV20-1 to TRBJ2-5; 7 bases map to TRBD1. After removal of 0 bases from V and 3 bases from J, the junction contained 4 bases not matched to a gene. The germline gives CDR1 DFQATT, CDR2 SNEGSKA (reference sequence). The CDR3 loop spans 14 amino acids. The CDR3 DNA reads TGCAGTGCTAGAGATCGACAGGGTAAAGAGACCCAGTACTTC. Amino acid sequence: CSARDRQGKETQYF.

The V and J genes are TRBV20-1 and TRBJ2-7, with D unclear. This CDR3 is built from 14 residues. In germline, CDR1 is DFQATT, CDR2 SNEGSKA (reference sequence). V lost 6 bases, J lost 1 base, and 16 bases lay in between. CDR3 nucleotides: TGCAGTGCCCCGTCCACGGCTTCTTCCTACGAGCAGTACTTC. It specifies CSAPSTASSYEQYF.

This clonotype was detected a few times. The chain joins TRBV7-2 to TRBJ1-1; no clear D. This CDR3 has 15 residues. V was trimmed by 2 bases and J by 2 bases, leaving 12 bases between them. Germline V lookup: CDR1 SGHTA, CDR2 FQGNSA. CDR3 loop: CASSLTTTVNTEAFF. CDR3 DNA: TGTGCCAGCAGCTTAACTACCACAGTTAACACTGAAGCTTTCTTT.

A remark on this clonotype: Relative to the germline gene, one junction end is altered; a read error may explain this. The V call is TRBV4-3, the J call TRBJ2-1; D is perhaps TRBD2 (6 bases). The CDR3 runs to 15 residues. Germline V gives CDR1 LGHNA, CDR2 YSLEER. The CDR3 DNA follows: TGCGCCAGCAGCCAAGGTGTGACGGGGGTCAATGTGCAGTTCTTC. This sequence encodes CASSQGVTGVNVQFF.

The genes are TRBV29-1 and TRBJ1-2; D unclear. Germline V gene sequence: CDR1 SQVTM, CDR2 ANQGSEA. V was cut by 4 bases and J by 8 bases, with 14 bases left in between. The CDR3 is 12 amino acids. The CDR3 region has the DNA TGCAGCGTTGGAGACCCGACCTACGGCTACACCTTC. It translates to CSVGDPTYGYTF.

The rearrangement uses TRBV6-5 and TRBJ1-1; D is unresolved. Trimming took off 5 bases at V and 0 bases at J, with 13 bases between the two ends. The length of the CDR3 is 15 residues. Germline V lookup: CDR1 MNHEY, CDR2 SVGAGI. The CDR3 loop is CASSLGGNMNTEAFF. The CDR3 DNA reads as TGTGCCAGCAGTCTCGGAGGGAACATGAACACTGAAGCTTTCTTT.

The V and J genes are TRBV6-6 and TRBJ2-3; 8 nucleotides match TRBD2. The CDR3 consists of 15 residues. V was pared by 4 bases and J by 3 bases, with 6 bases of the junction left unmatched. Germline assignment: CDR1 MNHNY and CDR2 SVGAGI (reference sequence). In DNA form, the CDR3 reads TGTGCCAGCAGTTCACACGGGGGGGGGACAGATACGCAGTATTTT. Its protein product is CASSSHGGGTDTQYF.

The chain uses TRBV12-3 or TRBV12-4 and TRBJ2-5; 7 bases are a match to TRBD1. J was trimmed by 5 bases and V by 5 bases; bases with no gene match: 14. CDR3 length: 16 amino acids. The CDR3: CASSGPRDRALETQYF. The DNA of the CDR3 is TGTGCCAGCAGTGGTCCACGCGACAGGGCGTTGGAGACCCAGTACTTC.

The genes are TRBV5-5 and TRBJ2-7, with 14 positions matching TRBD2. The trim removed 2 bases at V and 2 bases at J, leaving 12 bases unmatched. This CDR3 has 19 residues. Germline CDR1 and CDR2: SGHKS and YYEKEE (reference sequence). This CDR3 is CASSFVGTSGGQVPYEQYF. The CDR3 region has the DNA TGTGCCAGCAGCTTCGTCGGGACTAGCGGGGGACAGGTACCCTACGAGCAGTACTTC.

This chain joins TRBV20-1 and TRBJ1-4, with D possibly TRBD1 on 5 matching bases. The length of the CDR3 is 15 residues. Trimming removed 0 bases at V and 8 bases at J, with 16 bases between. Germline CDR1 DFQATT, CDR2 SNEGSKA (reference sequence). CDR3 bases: TGCAGTGCTAGAGACTACTGGGGGGGTGAGGAAAAACTGTTTTTT. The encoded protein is CSARDYWGGEEKLFF.

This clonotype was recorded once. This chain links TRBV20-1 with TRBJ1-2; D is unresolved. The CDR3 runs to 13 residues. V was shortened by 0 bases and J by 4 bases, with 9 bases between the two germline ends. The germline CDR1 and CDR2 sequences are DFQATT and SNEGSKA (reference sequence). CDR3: CSAREAGVYGYTF. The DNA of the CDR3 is TGCAGTGCTAGAGAGGCGGGCGTCTATGGCTACACCTTC.

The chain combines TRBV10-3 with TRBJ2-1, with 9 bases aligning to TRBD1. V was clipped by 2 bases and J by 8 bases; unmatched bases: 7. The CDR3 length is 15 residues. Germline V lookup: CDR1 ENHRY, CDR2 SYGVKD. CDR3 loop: CAISERGTGRDEQFF. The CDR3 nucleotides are TGTGCCATCAGTGAGAGGGGGACAGGGAGGGATGAGCAGTTCTTC.